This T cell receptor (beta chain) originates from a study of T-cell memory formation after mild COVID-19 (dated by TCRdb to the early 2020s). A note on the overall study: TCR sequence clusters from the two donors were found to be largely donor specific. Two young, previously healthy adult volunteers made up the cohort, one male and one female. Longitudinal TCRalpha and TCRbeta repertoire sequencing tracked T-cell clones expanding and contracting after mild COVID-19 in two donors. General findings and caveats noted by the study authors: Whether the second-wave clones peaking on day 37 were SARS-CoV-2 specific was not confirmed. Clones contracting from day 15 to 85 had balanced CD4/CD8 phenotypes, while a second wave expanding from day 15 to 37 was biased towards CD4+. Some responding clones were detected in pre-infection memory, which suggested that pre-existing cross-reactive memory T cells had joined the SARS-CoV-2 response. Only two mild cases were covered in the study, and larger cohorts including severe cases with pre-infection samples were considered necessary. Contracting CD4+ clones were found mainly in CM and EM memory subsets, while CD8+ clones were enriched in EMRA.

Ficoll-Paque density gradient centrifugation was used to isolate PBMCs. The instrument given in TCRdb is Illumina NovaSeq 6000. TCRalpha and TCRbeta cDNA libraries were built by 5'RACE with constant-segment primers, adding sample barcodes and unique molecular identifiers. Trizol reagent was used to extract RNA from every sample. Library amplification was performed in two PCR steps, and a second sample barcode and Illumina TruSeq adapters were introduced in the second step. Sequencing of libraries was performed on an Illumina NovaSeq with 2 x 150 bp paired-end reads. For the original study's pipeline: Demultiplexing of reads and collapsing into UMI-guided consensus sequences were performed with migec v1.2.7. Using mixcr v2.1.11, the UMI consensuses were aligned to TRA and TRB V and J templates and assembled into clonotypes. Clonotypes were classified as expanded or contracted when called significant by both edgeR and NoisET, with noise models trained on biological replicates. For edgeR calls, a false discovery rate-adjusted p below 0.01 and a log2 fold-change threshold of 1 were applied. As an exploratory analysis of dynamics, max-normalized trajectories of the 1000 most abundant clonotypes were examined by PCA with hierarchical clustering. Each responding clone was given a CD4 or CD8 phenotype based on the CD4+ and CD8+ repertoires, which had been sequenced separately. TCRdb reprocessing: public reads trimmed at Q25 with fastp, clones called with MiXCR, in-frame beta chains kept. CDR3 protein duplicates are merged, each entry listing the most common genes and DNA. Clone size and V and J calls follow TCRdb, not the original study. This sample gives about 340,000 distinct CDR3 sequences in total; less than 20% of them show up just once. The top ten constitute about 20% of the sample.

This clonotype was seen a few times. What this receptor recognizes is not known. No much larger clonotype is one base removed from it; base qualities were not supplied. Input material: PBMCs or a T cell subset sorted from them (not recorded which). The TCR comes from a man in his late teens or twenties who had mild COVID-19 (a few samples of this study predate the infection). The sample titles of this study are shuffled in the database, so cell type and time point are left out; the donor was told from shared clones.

The CDR3 corresponds to CASSPPRGSEQYF. DNA sequence: TGTGCCAGCTCACCACCCAGGGGTTCCGAGCAGTACTTC. The V and J segments used are TRBV18 and TRBJ2-7, with TRBD1 as a weak D call on 6 bases. Looking up the germline V gene yields CDR1 KGHSH and CDR2 LQKENI. The CDR3 spans 13 residues, from the cysteine through the phenylalanine. Only CDR3 DNA remains: 39 bases, in frame from the first base. Between the V and J ends, shortened by 0 bases and 6 bases respectively, the junction contains 9 bases.